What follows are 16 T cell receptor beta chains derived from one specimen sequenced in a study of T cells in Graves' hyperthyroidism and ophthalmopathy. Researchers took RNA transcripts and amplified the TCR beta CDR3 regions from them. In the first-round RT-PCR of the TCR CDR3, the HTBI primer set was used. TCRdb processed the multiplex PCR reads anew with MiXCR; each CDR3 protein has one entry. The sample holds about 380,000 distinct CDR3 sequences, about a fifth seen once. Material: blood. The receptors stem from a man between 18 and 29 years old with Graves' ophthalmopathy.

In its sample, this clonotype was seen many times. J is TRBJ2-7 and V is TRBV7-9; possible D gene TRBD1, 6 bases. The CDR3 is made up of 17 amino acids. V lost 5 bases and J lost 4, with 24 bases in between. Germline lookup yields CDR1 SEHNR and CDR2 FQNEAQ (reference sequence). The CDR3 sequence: CASSITQFGRRGYEQYF. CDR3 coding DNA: TGTGCCAGCAGCATTACACAATTTGGGCGAAGGGGGTACGAGCAGTACTTC.

CDR3 amino acids: CASSSRTGGFPYEQYF. CDR3 bases: TGTGCCAGCAGCTCCCGGACAGGGGGTTTCCCCTACGAGCAGTACTTC. The gene calls are TRBV7-8 and TRBJ2-7; 10 bases are a match to TRBD1. Germline CDR1 SGHVS, CDR2 FQNEAQ. The CDR3 covers 16 residues. The J segment lost 2 bases and the V segment lost 4 bases, leaving 8 bases of the junction unmatched.

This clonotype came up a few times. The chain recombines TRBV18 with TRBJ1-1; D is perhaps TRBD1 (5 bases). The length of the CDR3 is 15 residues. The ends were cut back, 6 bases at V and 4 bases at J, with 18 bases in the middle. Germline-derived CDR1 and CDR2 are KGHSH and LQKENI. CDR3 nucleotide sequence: TGTGCCAGCTCCCCCGGTGTGGGTGGGGGCACTGAAGCTTTCTTT. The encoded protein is CASSPGVGGGTEAFF.

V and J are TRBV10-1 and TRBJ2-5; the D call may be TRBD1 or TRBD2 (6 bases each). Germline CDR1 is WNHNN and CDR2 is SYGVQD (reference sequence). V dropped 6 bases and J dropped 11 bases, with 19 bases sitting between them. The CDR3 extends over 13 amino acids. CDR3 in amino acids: CASSAGGGTPQYF. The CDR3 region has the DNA TGCGCCAGCAGCGCCGGCGGAGGGACACCTCAGTACTTC.

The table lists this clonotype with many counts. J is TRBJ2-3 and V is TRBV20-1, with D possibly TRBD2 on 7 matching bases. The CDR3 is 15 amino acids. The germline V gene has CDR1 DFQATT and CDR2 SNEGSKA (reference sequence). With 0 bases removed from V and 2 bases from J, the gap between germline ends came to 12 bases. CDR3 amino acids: CSARDLGGATDTQYF. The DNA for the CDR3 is TGCAGTGCTAGAGATTTGGGGGGGGCCACAGATACGCAGTATTTT.

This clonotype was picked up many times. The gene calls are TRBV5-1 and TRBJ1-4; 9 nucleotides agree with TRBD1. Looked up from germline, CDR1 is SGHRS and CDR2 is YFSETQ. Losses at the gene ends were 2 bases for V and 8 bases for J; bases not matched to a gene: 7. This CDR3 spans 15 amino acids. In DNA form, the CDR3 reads TGCGCCAGCAGCTTAACAGGGGGCGATGGGGAAAAACTGTTTTTT. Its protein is CASSLTGGDGEKLFF.

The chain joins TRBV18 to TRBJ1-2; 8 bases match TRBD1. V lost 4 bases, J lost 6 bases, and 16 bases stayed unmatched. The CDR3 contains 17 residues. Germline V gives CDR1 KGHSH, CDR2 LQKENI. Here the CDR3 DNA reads TGTGCCAGCTCACTTAACAAACTAACGCAGGGGGCTAATGGCTACACCTTC. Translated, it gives CASSLNKLTQGANGYTF.

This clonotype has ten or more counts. The CDR3 is CASSQGSGLTIGGYTF. The CDR3 nucleotides read TGTGCCAGCAGCCAAGGTTCCGGCCTAACCATCGGTGGCTACACCTTC. This chain connects TRBV3-1 to TRBJ1-2; D not resolved. Germline V lookup: CDR1 LGHDT, CDR2 YNNKEL (reference sequence). CDR3 length: 16 residues. V lost 1 base and J lost 7, with 19 bases in between.

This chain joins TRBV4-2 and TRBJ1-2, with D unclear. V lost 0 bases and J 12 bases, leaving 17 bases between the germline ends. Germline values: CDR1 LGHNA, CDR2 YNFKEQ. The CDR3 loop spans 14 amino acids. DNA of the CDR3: TGTGCCAGCAGCCAAGATGATCCCGATTGGACCCACACCTTC. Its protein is CASSQDDPDWTHTF.

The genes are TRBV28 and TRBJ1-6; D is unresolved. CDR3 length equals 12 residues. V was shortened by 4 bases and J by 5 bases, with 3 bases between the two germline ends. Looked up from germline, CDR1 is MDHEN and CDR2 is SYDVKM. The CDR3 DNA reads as TGTGCCAGCAGTTCCAATAATTCACCCCTCCACTTT. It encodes CASSSNNSPLHF.

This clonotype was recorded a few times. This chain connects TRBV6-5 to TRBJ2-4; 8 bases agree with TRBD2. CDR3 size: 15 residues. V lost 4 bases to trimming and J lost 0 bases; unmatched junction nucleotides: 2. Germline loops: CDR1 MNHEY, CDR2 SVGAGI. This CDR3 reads CASSSGGGAKNIQYF. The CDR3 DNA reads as TGTGCCAGCAGTTCCGGGGGGGGAGCCAAAAACATTCAGTACTTC.

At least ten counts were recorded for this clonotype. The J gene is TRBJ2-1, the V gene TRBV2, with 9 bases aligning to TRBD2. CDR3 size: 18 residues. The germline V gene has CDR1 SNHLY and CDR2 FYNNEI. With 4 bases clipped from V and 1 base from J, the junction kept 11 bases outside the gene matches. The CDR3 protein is CASSGARLSGGSYNEQFF. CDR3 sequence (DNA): TGTGCCAGCAGTGGGGCTAGGCTTAGCGGGGGTTCCTACAATGAGCAGTTCTTC. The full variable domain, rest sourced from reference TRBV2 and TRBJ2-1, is EPEVTQTPSHQVTQMGQEVILRCVPISNHLYFYWYRQILGQKVEFLVSFYNNEISEKSEIFDDQFSVERPDGSNFTLKIRSTKLEDSAMYFCASSGARLSGGSYNEQFFGPGTRLTVL.

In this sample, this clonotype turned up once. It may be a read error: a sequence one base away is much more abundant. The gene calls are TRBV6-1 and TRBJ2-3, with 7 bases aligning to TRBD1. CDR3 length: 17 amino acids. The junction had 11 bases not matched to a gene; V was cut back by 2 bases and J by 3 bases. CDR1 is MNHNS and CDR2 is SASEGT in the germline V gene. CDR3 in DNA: TGTGCCAGCAGTGAACCCTTGGCTAGGGGGCGTACAGATACGCAGTATTTT. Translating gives CASSEPLARGRTDTQYF.

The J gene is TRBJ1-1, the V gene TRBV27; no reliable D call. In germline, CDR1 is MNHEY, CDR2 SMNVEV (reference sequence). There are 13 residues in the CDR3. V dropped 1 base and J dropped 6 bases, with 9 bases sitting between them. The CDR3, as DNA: TGTGCCAGCAGTTTATTGGGTGACTCTGAAGCTTTCTTT. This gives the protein CASSLLGDSEAFF.

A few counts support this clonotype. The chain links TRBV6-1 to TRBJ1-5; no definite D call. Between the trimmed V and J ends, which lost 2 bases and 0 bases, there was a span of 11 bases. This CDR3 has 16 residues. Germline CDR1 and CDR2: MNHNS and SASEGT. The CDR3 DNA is TGTGCCAGCAGTGAAAATTTGTGGACTAGCAATCAGCCCCAGCATTTT. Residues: CASSENLWTSNQPQHF.

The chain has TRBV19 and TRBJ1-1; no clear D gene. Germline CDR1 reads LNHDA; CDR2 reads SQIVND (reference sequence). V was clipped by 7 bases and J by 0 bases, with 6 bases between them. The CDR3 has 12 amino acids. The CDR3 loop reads CASIDLNTEAFF. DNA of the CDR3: TGTGCCAGTATAGACCTGAACACTGAAGCTTTCTTT.